This T cell receptor beta chain was sequenced in a study of T cell repertoires in cytomegalovirus infection. Study-level background: Public TCR beta signatures indicated both CMV infection and matching HLA type. Findings and caveats of the study: HLA-C-restricted CMV-specific TCR beta clonotypes prevailed in the ex vivo response.

Germline loops: CDR1 MNHNY, CDR2 SVGAGI (reference sequence). The V gene lost 2 bases and the J gene lost 0 bases, with 6 bases spanning the gap. The CDR3 contains 14 residues. Each CDR3 protein gets one entry after TCRdb re-called the reads with MiXCR. Of roughly 800,000 distinct CDR3 sequences listed, 25% to 35% are singletons. Of note for this clonotype: As yet, its antigen is unknown.

The chain employs TRBV6-6 and TRBJ2-3; D is undetermined. This receptor was identified in a human donor in good health (CMV status not recorded). Some clones in this sample may be carry-over from other donors' samples. Specimen: cultured CD8+ T cells from PBMCs, collected from culture after CMV antigen stimulation. In DNA form, the CDR3 reads TGTGCCAGCAGTTACCGGCAGAGCACAGATACGCAGTATTTT. Its translation is CASSYRQSTDTQYF.